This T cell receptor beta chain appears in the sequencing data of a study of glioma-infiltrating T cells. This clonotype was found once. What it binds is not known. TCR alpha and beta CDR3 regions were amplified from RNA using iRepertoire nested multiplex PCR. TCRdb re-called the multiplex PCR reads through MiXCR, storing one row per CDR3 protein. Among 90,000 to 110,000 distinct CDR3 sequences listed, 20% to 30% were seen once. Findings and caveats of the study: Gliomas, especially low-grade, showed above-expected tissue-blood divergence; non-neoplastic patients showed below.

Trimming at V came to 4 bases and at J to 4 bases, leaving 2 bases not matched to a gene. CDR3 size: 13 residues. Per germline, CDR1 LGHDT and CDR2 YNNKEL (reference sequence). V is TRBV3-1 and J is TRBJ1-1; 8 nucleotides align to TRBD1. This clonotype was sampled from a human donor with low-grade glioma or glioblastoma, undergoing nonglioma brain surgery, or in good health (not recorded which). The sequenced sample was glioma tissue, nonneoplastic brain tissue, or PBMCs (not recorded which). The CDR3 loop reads CASSPQGGTEAFF. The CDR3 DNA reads TGTGCCAGCAGCCCACAGGGGGGCACTGAAGCTTTCTTT.